The 12 T cell receptor beta chains in this list originate from one sample, sequenced in a study of T cell repertoires in cytomegalovirus infection. These receptors lack a known antigen. TCRdb reprocessed the reads with MiXCR, giving one entry per CDR3 protein. Of hundreds of thousands of distinct CDR3 sequences in the sample, about 44% are singletons; the top ten hold about 39%. Here the sequenced sample was cultured PBMCs, taken from culture after CMV antigen stimulation. The source is a human donor in good health (CMV status not recorded). Some clones in this sample may be carry-over from other donors' samples.

The chain has TRBV9 and TRBJ2-1; 8 bases are shared with TRBD2. The V segment lost 3 bases and the J segment 9 bases; nucleotides outside the gene matches: 11. The germline gives CDR1 SGDLS, CDR2 YYNGEE. The CDR3 contains 15 residues. The CDR3 coding sequence is TGTGCCAGCAGCGCGAGCGGGAGTAGGCTCGCTGAGCAGTTCTTC. Translated, it gives CASSASGSRLAEQFF.

In nucleotides, the CDR3 is TGTGCCAGCTCACCAGGATGGACCGACAATGAGCAGTTCTTC. Protein: CASSPGWTDNEQFF. The rearrangement uses TRBV18 and TRBJ2-1; D is unresolved. The ends were cut back, 2 bases at V and 5 bases at J, with 10 bases in the middle. The CDR3 extends over 14 amino acids. Looked up from germline, CDR1 is KGHSH and CDR2 is LQKENI.

This clonotype was seen only once. CDR3 in amino acids: CASSLKTVGNTGELFF. The CDR3 nucleotides are TGTGCCAGCAGCTTAAAGACAGTGGGGAACACCGGGGAGCTGTTTTTT. The chain has TRBV7-2 and TRBJ2-2; possibly TRBD1 for D (5 bases). Germline CDR1 SGHTA, CDR2 FQGNSA. The CDR3 consists of 16 residues. V was clipped by 2 bases and J by 1 base, with 11 bases between them. Drawing the rest from reference TRBV7-2 and TRBJ2-2, the complete variable domain is GAGVSQSPSNKVTEKGKDVELRCDPISGHTALYWYRQSLGQGLEFLIYFQGNSAPDKSGLPSDRFSAERTGGSVSTLTIQRTQQEDSAVYLCASSLKTVGNTGELFFGEGSRLTVL.

This clonotype was found a few times. The chain carries TRBV7-9 and TRBJ2-1; 8 nucleotides align to TRBD2. The CDR3 runs to 15 residues. Trimming at V came to 6 bases and at J to 3 bases, leaving 7 bases not matched to a gene. CDR1 is SEHNR and CDR2 is FQNEAQ in the germline V gene (reference sequence). This CDR3 is CASRPGGGYYNEQFF. The CDR3 bases are TGTGCCAGCAGGCCCGGGGGGGGGTACTACAATGAGCAGTTCTTC.

This clonotype was counted between two and nine times. The V and J genes are TRBV6-2 or TRBV6-3 and TRBJ2-5; D is possibly TRBD1 or TRBD2 (5 bases each). Trimming left V 2 bases short and J 4 bases short, with 14 bases between. Germline CDR1 is MNHEY and CDR2 is SVGEGT. The CDR3 totals 15 residues. Here the CDR3 reads CASSYERGRSETQYF. The DNA for the CDR3 is TGTGCCAGCAGTTACGAAAGGGGACGGTCAGAGACCCAGTACTTC.

The rearrangement joins TRBV20-1 to TRBJ2-3, with 11 positions matching TRBD2. The CDR3 is made up of 14 amino acids. Germline loops: CDR1 DFQATT, CDR2 SNEGSKA (reference sequence). J gave up 5 bases and V 4 bases, and 5 bases lay outside the gene matches. CDR3 nucleotide sequence: TGCAGTGCTAAAGTAACTAGCGGGAGAGATACGCAGTATTTT. The encoded protein is CSAKVTSGRDTQYF.

This chain joins TRBV19 and TRBJ2-1, with D unresolved. V was clipped by 10 bases and J by 2 bases, with 18 bases between them. The germline gives CDR1 LNHDA, CDR2 SQIVND (reference sequence). This CDR3 contains 15 residues. The CDR3 nucleotides read TGTGCCAATCGGGCGGACCCAGAGGCCTACAATGAGCAGTTCTTC. The encoded protein is CANRADPEAYNEQFF.

This clonotype was picked up a small number of times. V is TRBV4-3 and J is TRBJ2-6; D is unclear. Germline V CDR1 and CDR2: LGHNA, YSLEER. Trimming pared 4 bases from V and 2 bases from J, leaving 12 bases between. The CDR3 covers 16 residues. As DNA, the CDR3 is TGCGCCAGCAGCCTAAATTTAGGTGCTGGGGCCAACGTCCTGACTTTC. It encodes CASSLNLGAGANVLTF.

This clonotype was found once. Sequence at one end of the junction differs from germline and may be a read error. This sequence joins TRBV11-2 and TRBJ2-3, with D tentatively TRBD1 or TRBD2 (7 bases each). CDR3 length: 15 residues. Per germline, CDR1 SGHAT and CDR2 FQNNGV. In nucleotides, the CDR3 is TGTGCCAGCAGCCCCCTGCGGTCAGGGGGGGATATGCAGTATTTT. Its translation: CASSPLRSGGDMQYF.

The CDR3 spells CASRGSYSYNEQFF. The CDR3 DNA follows: TGTGCCAGCAGGGGATCATACTCCTACAATGAGCAGTTCTTC. The chain joins TRBV6-1 to TRBJ2-1, with D uncertain. V lost 6 bases and J 0 bases, leaving 9 bases between the germline ends. Germline V gene data show CDR1 as MNHNS and CDR2 as SASEGT. This CDR3 contains 14 residues.

The V and J genes are TRBV6-2 or TRBV6-3 and TRBJ1-1; 8 bases line up with TRBD1. The V gene end was trimmed by 6 bases and the J gene end by 1 base; junction bases not matched to a gene: 4. This CDR3 is built from 14 residues. The germline V gene encodes CDR1 MNHEY and CDR2 SVGEGT. The CDR3 nucleotides are TGTGCCAGCAGAGCAGGGGGCTGGAACACTGAAGCTTTCTTT. Residues: CASRAGGWNTEAFF.

This chain uses TRBV6-6 with TRBJ1-5; maybe TRBD1 (5 bases). The V end lost 0 bases, the J end lost 5 bases, and 11 bases lay between the germline ends. The CDR3 is 15 residues long. Germline loops: CDR1 MNHNY, CDR2 SVGAGI (reference sequence). CDR3 residues: CASSYSNWGDQPQHF. In DNA form, the CDR3 reads TGTGCCAGCAGTTACTCAAACTGGGGGGATCAGCCCCAGCATTTT.